The 8 T cell receptor beta chains presented below share a single source sample, sequenced in a study of blood T cell repertoires in COVID-19. Assay used: immunoSEQ multiplex PCR; TCRdb lists only in-frame clones, some missing. The data contain 150,000 to 200,000 clones, roughly 84% of them seen just once; the ten biggest clones take up 13% to 15%. Sequencing used peripheral blood. The source is an older woman with COVID-19, enrolled during active disease.

The V call is TRBV15, the J call TRBJ1-5; D may be TRBD1 (6 bases). Germline CDR1 is LNHNV and CDR2 is YYDKDF (reference sequence). The CDR3 has 17 amino acids. Between the trimmed V and J ends, which lost 1 base and 0 bases, there was a span of 13 bases. CDR3 coding DNA: TGTGCCACCAGCAGAGCACAGGGATACTATAGCAATCAGCCCCAGCATTTT. Its translation: CATSRAQGYYSNQPQHF.

The gene calls are TRBV28 and TRBJ1-3; D possibly corresponds to TRBD1 (5 bases). Trimming stripped 8 bases from V and 10 bases from J, with 30 bases between. CDR3 length equals 17 residues. Per germline, CDR1 MDHEN and CDR2 SYDVKM. The CDR3 DNA sequence: TGTGCCAGCTTTCCTGCTGGGGGAACGGCGTTTAGCGGGACCATATATTTT. It translates to CASFPAGGTAFSGTIYF.

The V and J genes are TRBV5-4 and TRBJ2-1, with TRBD2 matching 14 bases. Germline trimming cut 4 bases from V and 10 bases from J; bases unmatched to any gene: 7. Germline V gene lookup returns CDR1 SGHNT and CDR2 YYREEE (reference sequence). The CDR3 consists of 15 residues. The CDR3 coding sequence is TGTGCCAGCAGCCCGGGACTAGCGGGAGTTTACGAGCAGTTCTTC. It translates to CASSPGLAGVYEQFF.

The chain combines TRBV6-5 with TRBJ2-5, with 10 bases that match TRBD1. CDR3 length equals 15 residues. Germline lookup yields CDR1 MNHEY and CDR2 SVGAGI. The V segment lost 4 bases and the J segment 5 bases; nucleotides outside the gene matches: 7. The CDR3 nucleotides are TGTGCCAGCAGTTCAGACAGGGGGCTCGGGGAGACCCAGTACTTC. Amino acids: CASSSDRGLGETQYF.

The rearrangement links TRBV25-1 to TRBJ1-6; no definite D call. V was shortened by 3 bases and J by 10 bases, with 10 bases between the two germline ends. The CDR3 is 13 amino acids. The germline V gene encodes CDR1 MGHDK and CDR2 SYGVNS. In DNA form, the CDR3 reads TGTGCCAGCAGTGATCAGGCCTTCTCACCCCTCCACTTT. Its protein is CASSDQAFSPLHF. The full variable domain, with the rest looked up from reference TRBV25-1 and TRBJ1-6, is EADIYQTPRYLVIGTGKKITLECSQTMGHDKMYWYQQDPGMELHLIHYSYGVNSTEKGDLSSESTVSRIRTEHFPLTLESARPSHTSQYLCASSDQAFSPLHFGNGTRLTVT.

This chain connects TRBV2 to TRBJ2-1; no clear D gene. The germline CDR1 and CDR2 sequences are SNHLY and FYNNEI. The length of the CDR3 is 16 residues. Trimming removed 2 bases at V and 0 bases at J, with 11 bases between. The CDR3 sequence is CASSEYLGSSYNEQFF. CDR3 nucleotides: TGTGCCAGCAGTGAATACCTAGGCAGCTCCTACAATGAGCAGTTCTTC.

The chain carries TRBV5-1 and TRBJ2-2; tentative D call: TRBD1 (5 bases). Germline loops: CDR1 SGHRS, CDR2 YFSETQ. The CDR3 has 14 residues. V lost 5 bases and J lost 4, with 12 bases in between. CDR3 in amino acids: CASRWGDTTGELFF. For the CDR3, the DNA is TGCGCCAGCAGGTGGGGCGATACCACCGGGGAGCTGTTTTTT.

This clone came up a few times. The same CDR3 also results from other DNA sequences found in this sample. V usage is TRBV6-1 and J usage is TRBJ1-2, with D possibly being TRBD1 (5 bases). Germline V gene data show CDR1 as MNHNS and CDR2 as SASEGT. Between the trimmed V and J ends, which lost 1 base and 6 bases, there was a span of 12 bases. The length of the CDR3 is 14 residues. CDR3 region: CASSEVWQGNGYTF. CDR3 nucleotide sequence: TGTGCCAGCAGTGAAGTGTGGCAGGGCAATGGCTACACCTTC.